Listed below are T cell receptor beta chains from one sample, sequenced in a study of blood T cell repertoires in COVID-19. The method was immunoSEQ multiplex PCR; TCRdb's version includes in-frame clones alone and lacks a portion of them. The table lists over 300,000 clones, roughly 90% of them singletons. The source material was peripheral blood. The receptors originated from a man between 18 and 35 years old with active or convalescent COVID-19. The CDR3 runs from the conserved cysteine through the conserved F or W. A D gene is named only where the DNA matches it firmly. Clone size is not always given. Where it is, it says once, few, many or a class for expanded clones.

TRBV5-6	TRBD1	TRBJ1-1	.	TGTGCCACTCAGGACAGGGGGTACCCTGAAGCTTTCTTT	CATQDRGYPEAFF
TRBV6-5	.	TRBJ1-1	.	TGTGCCAGCAGTTACTCGAGAGGGACTGAAGCTTTCTTT	CASSYSRGTEAFF
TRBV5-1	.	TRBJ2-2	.	TGCGCCAGCAGCCTGGGACTTCCGAACACCGGGGAGCTGTTTTTT	CASSLGLPNTGELFF
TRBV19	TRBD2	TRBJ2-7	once	TGTGCCAGTAGTACGAGTAGCGGGTTTTCCTACGAGCAGTACTTC	CASSTSSGFSYEQYF
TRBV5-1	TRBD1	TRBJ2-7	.	TGCGCCAGCAGCACACCCGGGACAGGGGCCTACGAGCAGTACTTC	CASSTPGTGAYEQYF
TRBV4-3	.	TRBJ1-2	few	TGCGCCAGCAGCCATGGGGGAGGGCCTCCCTATGGCTACACCTTC	CASSHGGGPPYGYTF
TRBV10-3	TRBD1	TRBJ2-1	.	TGTGCCATCAGTGACCCGGGACAGGGGGGACGTGAGCAGTTCTTC	CAISDPGQGGREQFF
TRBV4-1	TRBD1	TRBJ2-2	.	TGCGCCAGCAGCCATAAGACAGGGTCCACCGGGGAGCTGTTTTTT	CASSHKTGSTGELFF
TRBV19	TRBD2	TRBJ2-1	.	TGTGCCAGTAGTCAAGTAGCGGGCCTCTCCTACAATGAGCAGTTCTTC	CASSQVAGLSYNEQFF
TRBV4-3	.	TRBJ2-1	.	TGCGCCAGCAGCCAGGTTTTCGACAGCGGGTACAATGAGCAGTTCTTC	CASSQVFDSGYNEQFF
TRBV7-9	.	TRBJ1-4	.	TGTGCCAGCAGCTTAGTTCGGGAGGAAAAACTGTTTTTT	CASSLVREEKLFF
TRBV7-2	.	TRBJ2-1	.	TGTGCCAGCAGCCCGCGGCGGGCTTACAATGAGCAGTTCTTC	CASSPRRAYNEQFF
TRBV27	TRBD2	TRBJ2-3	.	TGTGCCAGCAGTCCGAACCGAGCGGGGGTCACAGATACGCAGTATTTT	CASSPNRAGVTDTQYF
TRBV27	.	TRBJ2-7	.	TGTGCCAGCAGTTTATCCCTTAGCTCCTACGAGCAGTACTTC	CASSLSLSSYEQYF
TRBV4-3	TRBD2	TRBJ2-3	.	TGCGCCAGCAGCCCAAGACTCAGACTAGCGGGGGATACAGATACGCAGTATTTT	CASSPRLRLAGDTDTQYF
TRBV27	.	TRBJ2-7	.	TGTGCCAGCAGCAACAACCTCTGGGGCGACGAGCAGTACTTC	CASSNNLWGDEQYF
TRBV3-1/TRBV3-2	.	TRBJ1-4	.	TGTGCCAGCAGCCAAGTCGTAGGACAGAAGAATGAAAAACTGTTTTTT	CASSQVVGQKNEKLFF
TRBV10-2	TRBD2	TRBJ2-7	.	TGCGCCAGCATTAAGACTAGCGGGGGTTTCTACGAGCAGTACTTC	CASIKTSGGFYEQYF
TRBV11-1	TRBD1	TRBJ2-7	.	TGTGCCAGCATGATCGATACAGGGGCCGAGCAGTACTTC	CASMIDTGAEQYF
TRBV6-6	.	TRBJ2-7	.	TGTGCCATCCAGGGGGGCTCCTACGAGCAGTACTTC	CAIQGGSYEQYF
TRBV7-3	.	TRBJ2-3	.	TGTGCCAGCAGCACGCGCCCTATAGGGGGAGGGCTTAGCACAGATACGCAGTATTTT	CASSTRPIGGGLSTDTQYF
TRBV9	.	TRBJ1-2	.	TGTGCCAGCAGCGTAGCTACAGCAGCGGGACGGACCTCCTATGGCTACACCTTC	CASSVATAAGRTSYGYTF